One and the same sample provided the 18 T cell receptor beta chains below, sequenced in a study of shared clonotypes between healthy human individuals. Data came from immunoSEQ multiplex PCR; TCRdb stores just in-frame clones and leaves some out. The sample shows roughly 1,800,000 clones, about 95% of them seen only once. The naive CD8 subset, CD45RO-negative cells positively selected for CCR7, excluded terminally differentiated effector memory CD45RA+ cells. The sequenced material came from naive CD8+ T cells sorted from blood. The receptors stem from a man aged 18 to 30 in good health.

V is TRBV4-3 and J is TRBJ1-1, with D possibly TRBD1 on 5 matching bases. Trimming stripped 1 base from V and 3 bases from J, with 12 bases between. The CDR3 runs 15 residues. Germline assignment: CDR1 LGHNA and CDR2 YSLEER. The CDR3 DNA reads TGCGCCAGCAGCCAAGTGGGCAGGGCGGACACTGAAGCTTTCTTT. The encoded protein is CASSQVGRADTEAFF.

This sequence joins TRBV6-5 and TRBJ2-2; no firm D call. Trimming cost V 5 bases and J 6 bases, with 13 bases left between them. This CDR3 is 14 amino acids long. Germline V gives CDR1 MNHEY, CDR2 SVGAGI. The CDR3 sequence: CASSSRPPAGELFF. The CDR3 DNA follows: TGTGCCAGCAGTAGCCGGCCCCCCGCCGGGGAGCTGTTTTTT.

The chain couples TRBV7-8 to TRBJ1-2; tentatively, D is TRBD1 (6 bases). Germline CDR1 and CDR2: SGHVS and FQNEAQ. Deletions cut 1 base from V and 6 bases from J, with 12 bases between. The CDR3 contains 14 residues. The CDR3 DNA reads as TGTGCCAGCAGCTTAGAACCAGGGGAACATGGCTACACCTTC. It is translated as CASSLEPGEHGYTF.

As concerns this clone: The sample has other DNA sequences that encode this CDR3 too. The CDR3 spells CASSLSGTGYEQYF. The CDR3 coding sequence is TGTGCCAGCAGTTTATCCGGGACAGGCTACGAGCAGTACTTC. This chain links TRBV27 with TRBJ2-7; 8 positions agree with TRBD1. Germline trimming cut 0 bases from V and 3 bases from J; bases unmatched to any gene: 1. Germline-derived CDR1 and CDR2 are MNHEY and SMNVEV (reference sequence). This CDR3 contains 14 residues.

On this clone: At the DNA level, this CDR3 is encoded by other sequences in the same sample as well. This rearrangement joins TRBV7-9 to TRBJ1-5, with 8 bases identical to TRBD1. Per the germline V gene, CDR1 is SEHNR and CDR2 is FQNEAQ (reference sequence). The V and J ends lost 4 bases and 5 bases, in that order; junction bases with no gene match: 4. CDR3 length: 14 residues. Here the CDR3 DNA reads TGTGCCAGCAGCTCCGGACAGGGTGATCAGCCCCAGCATTTT. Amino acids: CASSSGQGDQPQHF.

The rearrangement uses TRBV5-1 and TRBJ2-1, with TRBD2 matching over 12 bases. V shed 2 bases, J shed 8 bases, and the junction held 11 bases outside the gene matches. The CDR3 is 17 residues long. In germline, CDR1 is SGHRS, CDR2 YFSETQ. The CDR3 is CASSLGSVTSGSHEQFF. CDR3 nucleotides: TGCGCCAGCAGCTTAGGATCTGTGACTAGCGGGAGCCATGAGCAGTTCTTC.

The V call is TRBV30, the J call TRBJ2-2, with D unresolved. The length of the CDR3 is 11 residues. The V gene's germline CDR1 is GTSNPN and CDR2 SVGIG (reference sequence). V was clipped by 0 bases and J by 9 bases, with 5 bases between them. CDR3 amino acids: CAWSVNRELFF. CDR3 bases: TGTGCCTGGAGTGTAAACCGGGAGCTGTTTTTT.

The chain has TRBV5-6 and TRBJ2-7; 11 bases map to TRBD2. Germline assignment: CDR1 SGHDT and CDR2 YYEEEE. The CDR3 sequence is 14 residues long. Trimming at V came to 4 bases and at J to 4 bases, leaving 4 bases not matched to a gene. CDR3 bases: TGTGCCAGCAGCCCGGGACTAGCGGATTACGAGCAGTACTTC. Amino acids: CASSPGLADYEQYF.

The CDR3 protein is CASRDTGVVYV. CDR3 nucleotide sequence: TGCGCCAGCAGGGACACGGGAGTGGTGTACGTC. The rearrangement joins TRBV10-2 to TRBJ2-7; tentatively, D is TRBD2 (6 bases). Germline V gives CDR1 WSHSY, CDR2 SAAADI. This CDR3 is 11 amino acids long. Deletions cut 6 bases from V and 12 bases from J, with 15 bases between.

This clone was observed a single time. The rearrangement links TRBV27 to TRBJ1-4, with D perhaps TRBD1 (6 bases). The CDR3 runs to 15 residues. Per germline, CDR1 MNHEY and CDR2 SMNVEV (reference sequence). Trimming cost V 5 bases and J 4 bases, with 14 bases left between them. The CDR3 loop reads CASSPGTRLNEKLFF. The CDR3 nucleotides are TGTGCCAGCAGTCCGGGGACACGACTTAATGAAAAACTGTTTTTT.

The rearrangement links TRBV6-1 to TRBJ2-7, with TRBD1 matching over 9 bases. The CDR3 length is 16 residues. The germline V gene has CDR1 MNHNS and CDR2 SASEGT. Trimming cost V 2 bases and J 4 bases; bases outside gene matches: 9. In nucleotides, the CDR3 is TGTGCCAGCAGTGAATCCTACGGGACAGGGATATACGAGCAGTACTTC. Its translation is CASSESYGTGIYEQYF.

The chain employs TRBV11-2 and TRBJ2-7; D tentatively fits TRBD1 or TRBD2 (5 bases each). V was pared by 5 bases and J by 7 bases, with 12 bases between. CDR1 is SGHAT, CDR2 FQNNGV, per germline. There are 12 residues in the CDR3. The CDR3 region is CASSRGAWEQYF. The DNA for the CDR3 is TGTGCCAGCAGCCGAGGGGCGTGGGAGCAGTACTTC.

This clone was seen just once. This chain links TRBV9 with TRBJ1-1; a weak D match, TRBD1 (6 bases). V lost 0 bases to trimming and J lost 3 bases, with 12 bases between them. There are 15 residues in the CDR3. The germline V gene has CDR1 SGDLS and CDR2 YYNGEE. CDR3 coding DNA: TGTGCCAGCAGCGTAGCTCAGGGGTTGGACACTGAAGCTTTCTTT. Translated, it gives CASSVAQGLDTEAFF.

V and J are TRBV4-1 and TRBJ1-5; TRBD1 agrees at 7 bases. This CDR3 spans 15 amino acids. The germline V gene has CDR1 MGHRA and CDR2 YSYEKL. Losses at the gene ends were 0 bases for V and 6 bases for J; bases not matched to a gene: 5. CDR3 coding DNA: TGCGCCAGCAGCCAAGAAAGGGGGCGGGGTCAGCCCCAGCATTTT. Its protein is CASSQERGRGQPQHF.

In DNA form, the CDR3 reads TGCGCCAGCAGCCAAGATAGGCAGCGAGGCGAGACCCAGTACTTC. It is translated as CASSQDRQRGETQYF. The chain has TRBV4-1 and TRBJ2-5; unclear D gene. This CDR3 is built from 15 residues. Between the trimmed V and J ends, which lost 0 bases and 5 bases, there was a span of 13 bases. Per the germline V gene, CDR1 is MGHRA and CDR2 is YSYEKL.

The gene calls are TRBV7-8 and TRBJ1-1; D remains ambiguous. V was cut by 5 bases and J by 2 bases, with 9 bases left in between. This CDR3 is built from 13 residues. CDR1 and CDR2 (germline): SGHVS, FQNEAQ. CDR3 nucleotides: TGTGCCAGCAGCGCCCTTATAAACACTGAAGCTTTCTTT. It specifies CASSALINTEAFF.

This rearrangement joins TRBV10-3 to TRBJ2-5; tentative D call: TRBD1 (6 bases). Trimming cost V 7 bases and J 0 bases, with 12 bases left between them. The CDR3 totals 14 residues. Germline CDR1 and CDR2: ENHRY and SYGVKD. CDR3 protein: CAIMQGRDQETQYF. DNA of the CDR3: TGTGCCATCATGCAGGGGCGCGACCAAGAGACCCAGTACTTC.

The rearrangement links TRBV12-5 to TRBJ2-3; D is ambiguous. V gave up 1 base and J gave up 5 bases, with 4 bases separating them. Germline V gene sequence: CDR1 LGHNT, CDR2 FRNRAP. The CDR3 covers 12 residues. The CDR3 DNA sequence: TGTGCTAGTGGTTTGGGAGTAGATACGCAGTATTTT. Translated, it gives CASGLGVDTQYF.